This T cell receptor beta chain came from a study of siplizumab effects on memory and regulatory T cells. Points from the study as a whole: Whether the proliferating Tregs (from siplizumab cultures) were suppressive was not confirmed.

CDR3 size: 14 residues. Germline V gene sequence: CDR1 WNHNN, CDR2 SYGVQD (reference sequence). The V and J ends lost 2 bases and 5 bases respectively, with 13 bases between them. This clone was found a few times. Its specificity is unknown. Clones were sequenced by immunoSEQ multiplex PCR, and TCRdb holds only the in-frame ones, with some missing. This sample yields approximately 100,000 clones, of which 75% to 95% are seen a single time; roughly 2.6% belongs to the top ten. The sample consisted of CD4+ T cells sorted from blood. V and J are TRBV10-1 and TRBJ2-7; tentatively, D is TRBD1 (6 bases). The receptor was derived from a human donor in good health. Some clones in this sample may be carry-over from other donors' samples. Written as DNA, the CDR3 is TGCGCCAGCAGTGAGAATTTAGGGGGAAACGAGCAGTACTTC. Translation gives CASSENLGGNEQYF.